The 4 T cell receptor beta chains presented below share a single source sample, sequenced in a study of blood T cell repertoires in COVID-19. Method: immunoSEQ multiplex PCR; TCRdb's copy keeps in-frame clones and lacks some. The table has 220,000 or so clones, 84% seen once. Input material: PBMCs or T cells enriched from blood (not recorded which). The receptor set was obtained from a middle-aged woman who had recovered from COVID-19.

The V call is TRBV9, the J call TRBJ1-1; 7 bases are shared with TRBD1. The germline CDR1 and CDR2 sequences are SGDLS and YYNGEE. J gave up 0 bases and V 3 bases, and 2 bases lay outside the gene matches. The CDR3 length is 14 residues. The DNA of the CDR3 is TGTGCCAGCAGCGGGACAGGAGTGAACACTGAAGCTTTCTTT. As protein: CASSGTGVNTEAFF.

The V call is TRBV5-1, the J call TRBJ2-2, with a tentative D call TRBD1 (6 bases). The CDR3 totals 14 residues. CDR1 is SGHRS, CDR2 YFSETQ, per germline. V was cut by 3 bases and J by 5 bases, with 11 bases left in between. In DNA form, the CDR3 reads TGCGCCAGCAGCTCACTCCAGGGGACCGGGGAGCTGTTTTTT. Encoded protein: CASSSLQGTGELFF.

Note on this clone: The junction differs from germline at one of its ends, possibly a read error. V usage is TRBV28 and J usage is TRBJ1-3; TRBD1 matches at 7 bases. The germline V gene encodes CDR1 MDHEN and CDR2 SYDVKM. This CDR3 has 13 amino acids. DNA for the CDR3: TGTGCCAGCAGTCGACGACAGGGAATCACCATATATTTT. This translates into CASSRRQGITIYF.

The chain links TRBV4-1 to TRBJ2-1, with 9 bases matching TRBD1. CDR1 and CDR2 (germline): MGHRA, YSYEKL. CDR3 size: 16 residues. The V gene end was trimmed by 1 base and the J gene end by 7 bases; junction bases not matched to a gene: 8. In DNA form, the CDR3 reads TGCGCCAGCAGCCAAGGCTGGGGACAGGGAGGGAATGAGCAGTTCTTC. It encodes CASSQGWGQGGNEQFF.